This section outlines one TCR beta chain sequence together with its context. Germline CDR1 SGDLS, CDR2 YYNGEE. The CDR3 loop spans 16 amino acids. V was cut by 3 bases and J by 6 bases, with 22 bases left in between. Sequencing was performed with immunoSEQ multiplex PCR; in TCRdb, only in-frame clones are kept and a portion is missing. The sample has 130,000 to 150,000 clones, about 79% seen once. The data are from a study of blood T cell repertoires in COVID-19. The V and J genes are TRBV9 and TRBJ2-7, with D maybe TRBD2 (7 bases). The TCR originated in a woman aged 80 or older with acute or convalescent COVID-19. The sample was peripheral blood. The CDR3 is CASSARGTTGLGEQYF. The CDR3, as DNA: TGTGCCAGCAGCGCGAGGGGGACTACGGGACTTGGCGAGCAGTACTTC. Full variable domain (missing parts from reference TRBV9 and TRBJ2-7): DSGVTQTPKHLITATGQRVTLRCSPRSGDLSVYWYQQSLDQGLQFLIQYYNGEERAKGNILERFSAQQFPDLHSELNLSSLELGDSALYFCASSARGTTGLGEQYFGPGTRLTVT.